Here is one TCR beta chain with its context. The target antigen is unknown. These data belong to a study of cytomegalovirus exposure and HLA in healthy donors. Primers included in the PCR were 60 Vbeta and 13 Jbeta primers. Some clones are missing from TCRdb's copy, which holds only in-frame ones; the method was immunoSEQ multiplex PCR. The sample contains about 120,000 clones, around 80% of which appear only once. This CDR3 is 13 amino acids long. V was clipped by 4 bases and J by 8 bases, with 12 bases between them. Germline V gives CDR1 LGHNA, CDR2 YNFKEQ. Whole-study results and caveats: Based on reports, TCR beta sequences accurately predicted HLA-A and HLA-B alleles for most subjects.

Material for sequencing was PBMCs. V gene TRBV4-2 combines with J gene TRBJ2-1; D is possibly TRBD1 (6 bases). The TCR comes from a man aged 45-60 years in good health and CMV-seronegative. The CDR3 is CASSLQGSDEQFF. In DNA form, the CDR3 reads TGTGCCAGCAGCCTACAGGGAAGTGATGAGCAGTTCTTC.